The present TCR beta chain was sequenced within a study of OX40 agonist ivuxolimab in advanced cancers. Overall study context: The study enrolled dose-escalation patients with hepatocellular carcinoma, melanoma, renal cell or head and neck cancer.

The CDR3 consists of 15 residues. Germline V gives CDR1 LNHDA, CDR2 SQIVND (reference sequence). Trimming took 7 bases from V and 1 from J; bases not matched to a gene: 10. Data came from immunoSEQ multiplex PCR; TCRdb stores just in-frame clones and leaves some out. The sample has around 94,000 clones; under 95% are singletons. A single count supports this clone. Its antigen is not known. General study results and limits: Both CD4+ and CD8+ T cell populations in blood had undergone clonal expansion by week 6 at 0.1 to 3.0 mg/kg.

Sequenced material: CD4+ or CD8+ T cells sorted from blood, taken in a trial of the OX40 agonist ivuxolimab. The source of this sequence is an adult with an advanced solid tumor such as melanoma, head and neck, liver or kidney cancer. The V and J genes are TRBV19 and TRBJ2-7, with 7 bases fitting TRBD2. CDR3 in amino acids: CASNNPAGSSYEQYF. CDR3 in DNA: TGTGCCAGTAACAACCCAGCGGGATCTTCCTACGAGCAGTACTTC. The full variable domain, with the rest looked up from reference TRBV19 and TRBJ2-7, is DGGITQSPKYLFRKEGQNVTLSCEQNLNHDAMYWYRQDPGQGLRLIYYSQIVNDFQKGDIAEGYSVSREKKESFPLTVTSAQKNPTAFYLCASNNPAGSSYEQYFGPGTRLTVT.